This T cell receptor beta chain was recorded in a study of post-analysis software for immune sequencing data. V gave up 1 base and J gave up 6 bases, with 7 bases separating them. CDR3 size: 11 residues. CDR1 is DFQATT and CDR2 is SNEGSKA in the germline V gene (reference sequence). Unique molecular identifiers were carried by the TCR beta cDNA libraries. TCRdb passed the PCR reads through MiXCR, listing each CDR3 protein once. The sample holds hundreds of thousands of distinct CDR3 sequences; roughly 45% are singletons and the top ten take 12%. Study-wide results and limits: Significantly lower normalized Chao1 diversity was found in patients with multiple sclerosis relative to controls. TRBV segments more frequent in patients than in controls numbered five and included TRBV5-6, TRBV5-1 and TRBV20-1.

With regard to this clonotype: Its specificity is not known.

This clonotype was sampled from a girl aged 10 to 17 with multiple sclerosis. Sequenced: blood. The V gene is TRBV20-1, the J gene TRBJ2-7, with D unresolved. This CDR3 is CSARVPGEQYF. The DNA for the CDR3 is TGCAGTGCTAGAGTCCCGGGCGAGCAGTACTTC.